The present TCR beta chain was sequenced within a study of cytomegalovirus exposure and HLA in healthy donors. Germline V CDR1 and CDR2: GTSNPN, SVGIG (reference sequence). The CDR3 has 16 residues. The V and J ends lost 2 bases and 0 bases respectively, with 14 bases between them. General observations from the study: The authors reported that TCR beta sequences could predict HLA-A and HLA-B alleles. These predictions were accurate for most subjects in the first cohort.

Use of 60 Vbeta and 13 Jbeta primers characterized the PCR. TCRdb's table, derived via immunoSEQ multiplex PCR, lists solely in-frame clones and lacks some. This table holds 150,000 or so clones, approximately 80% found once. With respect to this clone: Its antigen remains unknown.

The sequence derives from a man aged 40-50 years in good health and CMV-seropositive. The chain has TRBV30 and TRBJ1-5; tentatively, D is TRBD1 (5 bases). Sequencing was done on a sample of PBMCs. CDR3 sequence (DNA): TGTGCCTGGAGTCCTCTTGACAGTTATAGCAATCAGCCCCAGCATTTT. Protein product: CAWSPLDSYSNQPQHF.